Here is one T cell receptor (beta chain) with its context. The antigen is undetermined. The germline V gene has CDR1 MNHNS and CDR2 SASEGT. CDR3 size: 17 residues. V lost 2 bases and J 7 bases, leaving 24 bases between the germline ends. The naive CD8 population came from CD45RO-negative cells selected for CCR7, without terminally differentiated effector memory CD45RA+ cells. This sample was taken from a study of shared clonotypes between healthy human individuals. Study-wide results and caveats: Non-shared clonotypes had lower generation probabilities than clonotypes shared by all four sorted-subset donors. The low donor count limited represented genetic and exposure-history diversity.

Data came from immunoSEQ multiplex PCR; TCRdb stores just in-frame clones and leaves some out. The sample lists 2 million to 2.5 million clones, just over 90% seen once, with around 1.7% in the top ten. Sequencing used naive CD8+ T cells from PBMCs. This receptor was identified in a man younger than 30 in good health. Some clones in this sample may be carry-over from other donors' samples. The chain recombines TRBV6-1 with TRBJ2-7; D is unresolved. CDR3 DNA sequence: TGTGCCAGCAGTGAATGGGTACGGCGGCTTGTCCCTCGGGAGCAGTACTTC. Its protein is CASSEWVRRLVPREQYF.